This is a list of T cell receptor beta chains from one sample in a study of multiple sclerosis patients with progressive multifocal leukoencephalopathy. TCRdb's copy holds only in-frame clones and misses some; the assay was immunoSEQ multiplex PCR. The sample has roughly 32,000 clones, about nine tenths seen once. Specimen: PBMCs, collected from a patient treated with natalizumab. The receptor set was obtained from a woman aged 40 to 55 with progressive multifocal leukoencephalopathy. Both conserved end residues are part of each CDR3. A D gene is named only where the DNA matches it firmly. Clone size is given for some rows only: seen once, a few or many times, or a class if the clone is expanded.

>NA|NA|TRBV10-3|TRBJ2-1
TGTGCCATCAGTCCGGGAATGATCAATGAGCAGTTCTTC
CAISPGMINEQFF
>NA|few|TRBV7-9|TRBJ1-2
TGTGCCAGCAGCTTGGACAGCTTCTATGGCTACACCTTC
CASSLDSFYGYTF
>TRBD2|once|TRBV30|TRBJ2-2
TGTGCCTGGAGGGTACTAGCGGGAGATTGGATCGGGGAGCTGTTTTTT
CAWRVLAGDWIGELFF
>TRBD1|NA|TRBV6-5|TRBJ2-7
TGTGCCAGCAGTTACTCGACAGGGGCGACAACCTACGAGCAGTACTTC
CASSYSTGATTYEQYF
>NA|NA|TRBV19|TRBJ1-1
TGTGCCAGTAGTAGGGACACCCGACGAGCTTTCTTT
CASSRDTRRAFF
>NA|few|TRBV7-9|TRBJ2-7
TGTGCCAGCAGCACCCAGGGGAGGGGCCTCTACGAGCAGTACTTC
CASSTQGRGLYEQYF
>NA|NA|TRBV10-1|TRBJ2-7
TGCGCCAGCAGTGAAAATGTTTGGGGCGAGCAGTACTTC
CASSENVWGEQYF
>TRBD2|NA|TRBV19|TRBJ2-5
TGTGCCAGTAGCCCGACTAGCGGTGGAAAGACCCAGTACTTC
CASSPTSGGKTQYF
>TRBD1|NA|TRBV6-5|TRBJ1-1
TGTGCCACCTCCCTTAGAGACAGGGGTGAAGCTTTCTTT
CATSLRDRGEAFF
>NA|NA|TRBV5-1|TRBJ1-2
TGCGCCAGCAGCTTGGACAGTAACTATGGCTACACCTTC
CASSLDSNYGYTF
>NA|NA|TRBV7-2|TRBJ2-2
TGTGCCAGCAGCTCAAAAGTGGGGGAGAACACCGGGGAGCTGTTTTTT
CASSSKVGENTGELFF
>NA|once|TRBV2|TRBJ2-7
TGTGCCAGCAGTGAAGCTGGCAGGGGGGTGCAGTACTTC
CASSEAGRGVQYF
>NA|NA|TRBV29-1|TRBJ2-7
TGCAGCGTTGTGGACGGCGGGGTCTACTTC
CSVVDGGVYF
>TRBD2|few|TRBV7-2|TRBJ2-2
TGTGCCAGCAGCTTAGTCCCTAGCGGGGGGTCCCTCGGCGGGGAGCTGTTTTTT
CASSLVPSGGSLGGELFF
>NA|NA|TRBV2|TRBJ2-6
TGTGCCAGCAGTGTAGGTTTAGGGGCCAACGTCCTGACTTTC
CASSVGLGANVLTF
>TRBD2|NA|TRBV5-4|TRBJ2-1
TGTGCCAGCACCTCACTAGCGGGGGGCCCCAATGAGCAGTTCTTC
CASTSLAGGPNEQFF
>NA|NA|TRBV9|TRBJ2-3
TGTGCCAGCAGCCCAGTGGGGGGTAACTATCTTGATACGCAGTATTTT
CASSPVGGNYLDTQYF
>TRBD1|NA|TRBV7-9|TRBJ1-1
TGTGCCAGCAGCTTAGGACAGGGCACTATGAACACTGAAGCTTTCTTT
CASSLGQGTMNTEAFF
>TRBD2|NA|TRBV6-1|TRBJ2-5
TGTGCCAGCAGTGAAATGGGGCGGGAGAACCAAGAGACCCAGTACTTC
CASSEMGRENQETQYF
>TRBD2|once|TRBV2|TRBJ2-7
TGTGCCAGCAGGATAGCGGGAACCTCCTACGAGCAGTACTTC
CASRIAGTSYEQYF
>NA|NA|TRBV25-1|TRBJ1-5
TGTGCCAGCAGTGATCGAAGAGGGGATCAGCCCCAGCATTTT
CASSDRRGDQPQHF
>NA|NA|TRBV7-2|TRBJ1-3
TGTGCCAGCAGACCGACACCCTACTCTGGAAACACCATATATTTT
CASRPTPYSGNTIYF